Described below is a single TCR beta chain sequence and its context. There are a few counts of this clone. There is no known antigen for this receptor. No base quality information exists; no much larger clone differs at one position. The library was produced with the immunoSEQ multiplex PCR assay. TCRdb took over this immuneACCESS table, retaining in-frame rearrangements with V and J assigned. Such tables are incomplete; in checked studies, under half of the missing clones stem from an unresolved V gene, and the remainder is unexplained. The sample table shows around 100,000 clones, and 96% are seen once. The top ten hold over 0.2% of the sample. The data were taken from a study of technical replicates of blood from a handful of donors (dated by TCRdb to 2015 to 2018). Trimmed from V: 1 base; trimmed from J: 4 bases; junction bases lacking a gene match: 5. CDR1 and CDR2, looked up from the germline V gene, are SGHNT and YENEEA. The CDR3 has 15 amino acids, counting the end cysteine and phenylalanine. The DNA shown is the 45-base CDR3, in frame from base 1.

Specimen: T cells isolated from PBMCs. The chain joins TRBV11-3 to TRBJ1-1; 8 bases in the junction line up with TRBD1. The receptor's source is a human donor in good health. In nucleotides, the sequence is TGTGCCAGCAGCTTAGGGGGCAGGGGGCTCACTGAAGCTTTCTTT. This yields the protein CASSLGGRGLTEAFF.